The present T cell receptor (beta chain) was sequenced within a study of T cells in Graves' hyperthyroidism and ophthalmopathy. Across the whole study: Peripheral blood was secured at the point of initial diagnosis, before any treatment.

The CDR3 regions of TCR beta were amplified from RNA transcripts. An initial round of RT-PCR targeting the TCR CDR3 relied on the HTBI primer set. TCRdb processed the multiplex PCR reads anew with MiXCR; each CDR3 protein has one entry. The data contain about 600,000 distinct CDR3 sequences, more than 15% of them singletons. CDR3 length: 14 amino acids. V was pared by 4 bases and J by 6 bases, with 13 bases between. Germline CDR1 is SGHTA and CDR2 is FQGNSA. This clonotype was picked up many times. The specimen was blood. The clonotype comes from a woman aged 40 to 49 with Graves' ophthalmopathy. The V and J genes are TRBV7-2 and TRBJ2-4, with D perhaps TRBD2 (6 bases). In DNA form, the CDR3 reads TGTGCCAGCAGCTCCGGGACTTCCGGAAACATTCAGTACTTC. The encoded protein is CASSSGTSGNIQYF.